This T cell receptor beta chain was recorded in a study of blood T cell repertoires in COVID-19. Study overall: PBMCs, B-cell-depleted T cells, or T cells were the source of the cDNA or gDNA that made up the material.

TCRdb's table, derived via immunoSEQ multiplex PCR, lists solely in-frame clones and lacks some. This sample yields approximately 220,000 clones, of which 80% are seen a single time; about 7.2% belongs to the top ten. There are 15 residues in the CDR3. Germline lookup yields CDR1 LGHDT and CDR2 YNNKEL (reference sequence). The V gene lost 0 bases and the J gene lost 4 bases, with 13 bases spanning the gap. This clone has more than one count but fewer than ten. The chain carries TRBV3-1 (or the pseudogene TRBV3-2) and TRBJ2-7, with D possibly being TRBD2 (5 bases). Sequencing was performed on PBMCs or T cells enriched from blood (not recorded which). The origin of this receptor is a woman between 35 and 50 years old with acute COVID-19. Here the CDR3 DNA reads TGTGCCAGCAGCCAAGAAAGCTGGGGAGTGTACGAGCAGTACTTC. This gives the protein CASSQESWGVYEQYF.